The 9 T cell receptor beta chains below come from one sample, sequenced in a study of T cells after yellow fever vaccination. TCRdb analysed the 5' RACE reads with MiXCR anew, one entry per CDR3 protein. The data show hundreds of thousands of distinct CDR3 sequences, roughly 22% seen once. Here the sequenced sample was PBMCs, taken roughly 20 days after the first yellow fever vaccination. The receptors shown here come from a young man who received the YFV17D yellow fever vaccine.

This clonotype came up a few times. The CDR3 DNA is TGTGCCAGCAGTTTTGAGGGAGGTGAGCAGTTCTTC. Protein product: CASSFEGGEQFF. The chain joins TRBV12-3 or TRBV12-4 to TRBJ2-1; weak D call: TRBD2 (6 bases). CDR3 length equals 12 residues. Between the trimmed V and J ends, which lost 3 bases and 9 bases, there was a span of 9 bases.

This chain links TRBV20-1 with TRBJ2-5; 7 bases are shared with TRBD2. CDR3 length: 11 amino acids. V lost 6 bases to trimming and J lost 7 bases; unmatched junction nucleotides: 5. Germline loops: CDR1 DFQATT, CDR2 SNEGSKA (reference sequence). The CDR3 sequence is CSAPWGGTQYF. The CDR3 DNA reads as TGCAGTGCCCCATGGGGGGGGACCCAGTACTTC.

This clonotype was seen repeatedly, ten times or more. The rearrangement joins TRBV12-3 or TRBV12-4 to TRBJ2-4; either TRBD1 or TRBD2 may fit D (6 bases each). Trimming took 6 bases from V and 1 from J, leaving 13 bases between them. The CDR3 contains 15 residues. The CDR3 bases are TGTGCCAGCAGCCCAAGGGGGGCGGCCAAAAACATTCAGTACTTC. It encodes CASSPRGAAKNIQYF.

The chain recombines TRBV4-1 with TRBJ2-7; 13 bases line up with TRBD2. The CDR3 length is 20 residues. Per the germline V gene, CDR1 is MGHRA and CDR2 is YSYEKL. The V and J ends lost 3 bases and 0 bases, in that order; junction bases with no gene match: 14. The CDR3 DNA is TGCGCCAGCAGCCAGGACAGCCCGGGACTAGCGGGGTTTAGCTCCTACGAGCAGTACGTC. Protein sequence: CASSQDSPGLAGFSSYEQYV.

The V call is TRBV5-1, the J call TRBJ2-5; a possible D gene is TRBD1 (5 bases). The CDR3 has 14 amino acids. CDR1 and CDR2 from the germline V gene are SGHRS and YFSETQ. The V gene lost 2 bases and the J gene lost 1 base, with 9 bases spanning the gap. The DNA for the CDR3 is TGCGCCAGCAGCTTCCCAGGGCCCCAAGAGACCCAGTACTTC. It is translated as CASSFPGPQETQYF. Using reference TRBV5-1 and TRBJ2-5 for the parts outside the CDR3, the full variable domain is KAGVTQTPRYLIKTRGQQVTLSCSPISGHRSVSWYQQTPGQGLQFLFEYFSETQRNKGNFPGRFSGRQFSNSRSEMNVSTLELGDSALYLCASSFPGPQETQYFGPGTRLLVL.

The CDR3 sequence: CASSWDWSYEQYF. The CDR3 DNA sequence: TGTGCCAGCAGTTGGGACTGGTCCTACGAGCAGTACTTC. J is TRBJ2-7 and V is TRBV12-3 or TRBV12-4; perhaps TRBD2 as D (6 bases). Trimming left V 4 bases short and J 1 base short, with 8 bases between. The CDR3 runs to 13 residues.

The chain has TRBV13 and TRBJ2-1, with unresolved D. The CDR3 is 13 residues long. Germline assignment: CDR1 PRHDT and CDR2 FYEKMQ (reference sequence). The ends were cut back, 5 bases at V and 5 bases at J, with 10 bases in the middle. The CDR3 region has the DNA TGTGCCAGCAGCATCACACCTAACAATGAGCAGTTCTTC. Residues: CASSITPNNEQFF.

This chain joins TRBV7-9 and TRBJ2-1, with D perhaps matching TRBD2 (7 bases). CDR3 length equals 16 residues. Germline V gene lookup returns CDR1 SEHNR and CDR2 FQNEAQ (reference sequence). Trimming removed 2 bases from V and 10 bases from J, with 21 bases in between. The CDR3: CASSLLEGGPREEQFF. For the CDR3, the DNA is TGTGCCAGCAGCTTACTCGAGGGGGGGCCTCGAGAAGAGCAGTTCTTC.

V and J are TRBV5-1 and TRBJ2-2; D is unclear. Germline V gene lookup returns CDR1 SGHRS and CDR2 YFSETQ. The germline V and J ends were trimmed by 0 bases and 7 bases, with 7 bases remaining between them. The CDR3 extends over 13 amino acids. CDR3 in DNA: TGCGCCAGCAGCTTGGTTGGGAACGGGGAGCTGTTTTTT. It yields the protein CASSLVGNGELFF.